The 7 T cell receptor beta chains listed next were all sequenced from one sample in a study of T cells in Graves' hyperthyroidism and ophthalmopathy. Regions amplified from RNA transcripts were the TCR beta CDR3 regions. The TCR CDR3 first-round RT-PCR relied on the HTBI primer set. Via MiXCR, TCRdb re-called the multiplex PCR reads, giving one row per CDR3 protein. Of roughly 420,000 distinct CDR3 sequences in the sample, approximately 14% were seen once. The material sequenced was blood. Receptors originate from a woman aged 18-35 years with Graves' hyperthyroidism.

This clonotype occurred many times. V gene TRBV3-1 combines with J gene TRBJ1-1, with D perhaps TRBD1 (6 bases). With 7 bases removed from V and 2 bases from J, the gap between germline ends came to 20 bases. Germline V gene sequence: CDR1 LGHDT, CDR2 YNNKEL (reference sequence). There are 16 residues in the CDR3. The CDR3 loop reads CASTLIGGGSNTEAFF. CDR3 bases: TGTGCCAGCACCCTCATCGGGGGGGGCTCCAACACTGAAGCTTTCTTT.

This clonotype was counted a few times. V gene TRBV5-1 combines with J gene TRBJ1-2, with TRBD1 matching over 8 bases. CDR3 length: 15 residues. Losses at the gene ends were 0 bases for V and 3 bases for J; bases not matched to a gene: 4. CDR1 and CDR2 (germline): SGHRS, YFSETQ. In DNA form, the CDR3 reads TGCGCCAGCAGCTTGGCAGGGGGCCCGGACTATGGCTACACCTTC. It translates to CASSLAGGPDYGYTF.

This clonotype was seen at least ten times. The V and J genes are TRBV7-2 and TRBJ1-1, with D uncertain. V was clipped by 1 base and J by 1 base, with 10 bases between them. This CDR3 has 15 residues. The germline CDR1 and CDR2 sequences are SGHTA and FQGNSA. CDR3 region: CASSLGVGSNTEAFF. The CDR3 bases are TGTGCCAGCAGCTTAGGGGTTGGGTCGAACACTGAAGCTTTCTTT.

This chain uses TRBV6-1 with TRBJ2-1; no reliable D call. With 8 bases removed from V and 2 bases from J, the gap between germline ends came to 10 bases. The CDR3 has 13 amino acids. Germline loops: CDR1 MNHNS, CDR2 SASEGT. The CDR3 DNA reads TGTGCCAGCGTGATTACCCCCTACAATGAGCAGTTCTTC. Amino acid sequence: CASVITPYNEQFF.

This clonotype showed up many times. The chain couples TRBV6-1 to TRBJ2-1; 7 bases map to TRBD2. V was pared by 6 bases and J by 2 bases, with 1 base of the junction left unmatched. Germline CDR1 is MNHNS and CDR2 is SASEGT. This CDR3 has 13 amino acids. CDR3 in amino acids: CASRAGAYNEQFF. The CDR3 DNA follows: TGTGCCAGCAGGGCGGGAGCCTACAATGAGCAGTTCTTC.

This clonotype has a handful of counts. V is TRBV12-5 and J is TRBJ2-1, with D unresolved. The V end lost 5 bases, the J end lost 4 bases, and 6 bases lay between the germline ends. The CDR3 has 12 amino acids. CDR1 LGHNT and CDR2 FRNRAP come from the germline V gene. This CDR3 is CASGLEYNEQFF. The CDR3 nucleotides read TGTGCTAGTGGTCTCGAGTACAATGAGCAGTTCTTC.

The V call is TRBV5-1, the J call TRBJ1-3; TRBD1 might be the D (6 bases). This CDR3 is 15 amino acids long. Germline values: CDR1 SGHRS, CDR2 YFSETQ. Trimming removed 2 bases at V and 1 base at J, with 10 bases between. The CDR3: CASSLGDKSGNTIYF. The CDR3 nucleotides are TGCGCCAGCAGCTTAGGGGACAAGTCTGGAAACACCATATATTTT.